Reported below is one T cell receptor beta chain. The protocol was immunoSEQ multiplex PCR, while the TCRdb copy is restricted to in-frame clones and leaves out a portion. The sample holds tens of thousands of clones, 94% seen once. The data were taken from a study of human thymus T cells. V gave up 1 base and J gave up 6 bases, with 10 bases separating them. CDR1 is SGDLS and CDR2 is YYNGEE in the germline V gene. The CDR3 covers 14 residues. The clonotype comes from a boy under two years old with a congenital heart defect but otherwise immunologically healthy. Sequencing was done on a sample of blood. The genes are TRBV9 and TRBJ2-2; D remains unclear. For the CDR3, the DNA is TGTGCCAGCAGCGTATTGTTTGAGGCCGGGGAGCTGTTTTTT. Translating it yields CASSVLFEAGELFF. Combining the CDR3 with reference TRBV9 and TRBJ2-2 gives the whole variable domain DSGVTQTPKHLITATGQRVTLRCSPRSGDLSVYWYQQSLDQGLQFLIQYYNGEERAKGNILERFSAQQFPDLHSELNLSSLELGDSALYFCASSVLFEAGELFFGEGSRLTVL.